These T cell receptor beta chains were read from a single sample in a study of Tregs in tolerant kidney transplant recipients. TCRdb's table, derived via immunoSEQ multiplex PCR, lists solely in-frame clones and lacks some. The sample shows some 16,000 clones, around 94% of them seen only once. The sequencing sample was made of CD8+ T cells from blood. These receptor sequences come from a human donor in good health. The CDR3 runs from the conserved cysteine through the conserved F or W. A D gene is named only where the DNA matches it firmly. Clone size is given for some rows only: seen once, a few or many times, or a class if the clone is expanded.

J gene,D gene,clone size,V gene,CDR3 DNA,CDR3 protein
TRBJ1-1,TRBD1,once,TRBV14,TGTGCCAGCAGCCACGGGGGTCGGGGACAGGGGAACACTGAAGCTTTCTTT,CASSHGGRGQGNTEAFF
TRBJ1-3,NA,NA,TRBV4-2,TGTGCCAGCAGCCAAGATTTTTGGGGTTTCGGGGACACCATATATTTT,CASSQDFWGFGDTIYF
TRBJ1-1,NA,NA,TRBV9,TGTGCCAGCAGCGTAGCCGGGGGACCTAACACTGAAGCTTTCTTT,CASSVAGGPNTEAFF
TRBJ1-1,NA,NA,TRBV6-6,TGTGCCAGCAGTTATCTTGCGGCAGGAAGCACTGAAGCTTTCTTT,CASSYLAAGSTEAFF
TRBJ2-2,TRBD1,once,TRBV6-5,TGTGCCAGCAGCCGTGGGGACAGGGGTACCGGGGAGCTGTTTTTT,CASSRGDRGTGELFF
TRBJ2-7,TRBD2,NA,TRBV7-9,TGTGCCAGCAGCTCGGGCGGGGGAAACTACGAGCAGTACTTC,CASSSGGGNYEQYF
TRBJ2-1,NA,NA,TRBV7-9,TGTGCCAGCAGCTCGCGCGACGGGAGATGGAATGAGCAGTTCTTC,CASSSRDGRWNEQFF
TRBJ2-7,NA,once,TRBV29-1,TGCAGCGCAACCGCCGAGGGCAACTACGAGCAGTACTTC,CSATAEGNYEQYF
TRBJ1-1,NA,NA,TRBV5-4,TGTGCCAGCAGCTTCTACGACAGCGAAGCTTTCTTT,CASSFYDSEAFF
TRBJ2-7,NA,NA,TRBV27,TGTGCCAGCAGCCCCCAGGGCCGGGTGGGGGAGCAGTACTTC,CASSPQGRVGEQYF
TRBJ2-7,NA,NA,TRBV28,TGTGCCAGCAATAGCCTTATAGAATACGAGCAGTACTTC,CASNSLIEYEQYF
TRBJ2-6,NA,NA,TRBV6-6,TGTGCCAGCACCGTCTCTGGGGCCAACGTCCTGACTTTC,CASTVSGANVLTF
TRBJ2-1,TRBD2,NA,TRBV7-9,TGTGCCAGCAGCTTAGCTACTAGCGGGGGCAACAATGAGCAGTTCTTC,CASSLATSGGNNEQFF
TRBJ2-1,TRBD1,NA,TRBV6-1,TGTGCCAGCAGTGGACAGGGTGGCAATGAGCAGTTCTTC,CASSGQGGNEQFF
TRBJ1-6,NA,NA,TRBV7-9,TGTGCCAGCAGCGGGGGATACAATAATTCACCCCTCCACTTT,CASSGGYNNSPLHF
TRBJ1-3,TRBD1,NA,TRBV7-6,TGTGCCAGCAGCTTCCGGGACAGGGGCTCTGGAAACACCATATATTTT,CASSFRDRGSGNTIYF
TRBJ2-1,NA,NA,TRBV11-2,TGTGCCAGCAGCTTACTGAACCTCAATGAGCAGTTCTTC,CASSLLNLNEQFF
TRBJ2-4,TRBD1,NA,TRBV28,TGTGTCAGCAGTTTAATGGGACAGCAAAACATTCAGTACTTC,CVSSLMGQQNIQYF
TRBJ1-6,NA,NA,TRBV7-9,TGTGCCAGCAGCCGTATTAGCGACCCTTACGGGCAGGGGACTTCACCCCTCCACTTT,CASSRISDPYGQGTSPLHF
TRBJ1-1,TRBD1,NA,TRBV25-1,TGTGCCAGGGGGCCGGGACAGAGGGGACATGAAGCTTTCTTT,CARGPGQRGHEAFF
TRBJ2-1,NA,NA,TRBV4-1,TGCGCCAGCAGCGCGAGCTACAATGAGCAGTTCTTC,CASSASYNEQFF
TRBJ2-1,NA,NA,TRBV9,TGTGCCAGCAGCGGTACAGCCTCCTACAATGAGCAGTTCTTC,CASSGTASYNEQFF